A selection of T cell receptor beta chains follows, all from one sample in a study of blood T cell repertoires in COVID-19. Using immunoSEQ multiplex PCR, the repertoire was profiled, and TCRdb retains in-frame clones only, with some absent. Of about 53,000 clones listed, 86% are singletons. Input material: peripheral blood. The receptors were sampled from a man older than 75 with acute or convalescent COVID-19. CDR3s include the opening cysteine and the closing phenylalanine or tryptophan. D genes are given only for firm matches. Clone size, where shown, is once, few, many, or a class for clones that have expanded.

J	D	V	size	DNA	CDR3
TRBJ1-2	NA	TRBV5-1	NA	TGCGCCAGCAGCTCTGACTCCCGAGGTGGCTACACCTTC	CASSSDSRGGYTF
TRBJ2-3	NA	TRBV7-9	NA	TGTGCCTCCGGAGACACAGATACGCAGTATTTT	CASGDTDTQYF
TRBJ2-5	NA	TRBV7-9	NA	TGTGCCAGCAGCCTCGTAGAAGGGGTCCGAGAGACCCAGTACTTC	CASSLVEGVRETQYF
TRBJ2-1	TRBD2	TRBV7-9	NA	TGTGCCAGCAGCCAACTAGCGGGGGGGCCGGAAGAGCAGTTCTTC	CASSQLAGGPEEQFF
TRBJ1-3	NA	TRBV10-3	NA	TGTGCCATCAGCTCCCCCTCTGGAAACACCATATATTTT	CAISSPSGNTIYF
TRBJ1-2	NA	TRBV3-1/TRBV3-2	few	TGTGCCAGCAGCCGGACCAACAGGCCCCTATATGGCTACACCTTC	CASSRTNRPLYGYTF
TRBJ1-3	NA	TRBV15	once	TGTGCCACCGGGAGGCGGGGCGCTGGAAACACCATATATTTT	CATGRRGAGNTIYF
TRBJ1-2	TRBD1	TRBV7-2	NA	TGTGCCAGCAGCCGGGACAGGGCTCGATATGGCTACACCTTC	CASSRDRARYGYTF
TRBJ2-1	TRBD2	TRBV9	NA	TGTGCCAGCAGCCCCTTAGCGGGGGGCCGGTACAATGAGCAGTTCTTC	CASSPLAGGRYNEQFF
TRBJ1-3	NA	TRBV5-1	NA	TGCGCCAGCAGCTTCTGGACCCAAGGGGCCGCTCCGGCCCGGTCTGGAAACACCATATATTTT	CASSFWTQGAAPARSGNTIYF
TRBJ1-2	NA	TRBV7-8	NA	TGTGCCAGCAGCTTACAGGGGACGACATATGGCTACACCTTC	CASSLQGTTYGYTF
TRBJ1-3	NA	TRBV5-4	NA	TGTGCCAGCAGCTTGAACAGGGCTTTCGGAAACACCATATATTTT	CASSLNRAFGNTIYF